The clone carrying this T cell receptor beta chain was found a few times. Compared with germline, one end of the junction differs, possibly owing to a read error. This sample was included in a study of CD8+CD57+ T cells in acquired aplastic anemia. Investigators profiled TCR beta VDJ and CDR3 from genomic DNA template. TCRdb re-called the reads through MiXCR, storing one row per CDR3 protein. The sample has 150,000 to 200,000 distinct CDR3 sequences, 64% seen once. The germline CDR1 and CDR2 sequences are SSHAT and FNYEAQ (reference sequence). The CDR3 contains 15 residues. The sequencing input was sorted CD4+, CD8+, or CD8+CD57+ T cells (not recorded which) from PBMCs. The chain carries TRBV7-7 and TRBJ2-2; TRBD2 might be the D (6 bases). The TCR originated in a human donor with severe aplastic anemia or a healthy control (not recorded which). The CDR3: CASSFEGSGTGELFF. The CDR3 nucleotides read TGTGCTAGCAGCTTTGAGGGAAGCGGGACCGGGGAGCTGTTTTTT.